This T cell receptor beta chain emerged from a study of OX40 agonist ivuxolimab in advanced cancers. Study summary: Ivuxolimab, an antibody that agonizes OX40 (CD134), was administered to the patients.

Sequenced by immunoSEQ multiplex PCR; TCRdb stores in-frame clones only, minus some. The repertoire holds more than 60,000 clones, with 85% as singletons. Germline V gives CDR1 SGHRS, CDR2 YFSETQ. This CDR3 has 14 residues. The germline V and J ends were trimmed by 4 bases and 8 bases, with 17 bases remaining between them. The count of this clone is one. What it binds is not known. Study observations and caveats: CD8+ T cells averaged more expanded clones than CD4+.

The material sequenced was CD4+ or CD8+ T cells sorted from blood, taken in a trial of the OX40 agonist ivuxolimab. This clonotype was obtained from an adult with an advanced solid tumor such as melanoma, head and neck, liver or kidney cancer. The V and J genes are TRBV5-1 and TRBJ2-3; D gene uncertain. The CDR3 sequence is CASSTDFPGGTQYF. For the CDR3, the DNA is TGCGCCAGCAGCACCGACTTCCCCGGTGGTACGCAGTATTTT.